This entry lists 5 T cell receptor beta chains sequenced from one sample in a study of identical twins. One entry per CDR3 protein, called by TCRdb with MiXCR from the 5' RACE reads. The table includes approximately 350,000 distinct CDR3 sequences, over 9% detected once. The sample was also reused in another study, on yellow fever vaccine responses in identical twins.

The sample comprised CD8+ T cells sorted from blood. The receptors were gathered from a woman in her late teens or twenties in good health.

The CDR3 loop is CASSYGGEAGELFF. The CDR3 region has the DNA TGTGCCAGCAGTTATGGAGGGGAGGCCGGGGAGCTGTTTTTT. The chain employs TRBV6-5 and TRBJ2-2; D is perhaps TRBD2 (6 bases). The germline CDR1 and CDR2 sequences are MNHEY and SVGAGI. The CDR3 runs 14 residues. V lost 3 bases and J 6 bases, leaving 11 bases between the germline ends.

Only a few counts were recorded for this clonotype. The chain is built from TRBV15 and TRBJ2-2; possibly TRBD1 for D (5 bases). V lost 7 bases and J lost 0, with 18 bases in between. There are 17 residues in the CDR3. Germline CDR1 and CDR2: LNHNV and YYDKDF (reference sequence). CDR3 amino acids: CATKGDSPISNTGELFF. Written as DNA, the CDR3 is TGTGCCACCAAAGGAGACAGTCCCATTTCGAACACCGGGGAGCTGTTTTTT.

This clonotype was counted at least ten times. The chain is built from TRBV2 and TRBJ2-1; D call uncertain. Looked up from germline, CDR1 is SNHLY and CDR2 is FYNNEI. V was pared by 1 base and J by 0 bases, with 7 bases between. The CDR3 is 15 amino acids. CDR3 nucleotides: TGTGCCAGCAGTGAAGGAGGAAGCTCCTACAATGAGCAGTTCTTC. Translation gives CASSEGGSSYNEQFF. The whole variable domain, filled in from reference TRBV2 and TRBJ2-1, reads EPEVTQTPSHQVTQMGQEVILRCVPISNHLYFYWYRQILGQKVEFLVSFYNNEISEKSEIFDDQFSVERPDGSNFTLKIRSTKLEDSAMYFCASSEGGSSYNEQFFGPGTRLTVL.

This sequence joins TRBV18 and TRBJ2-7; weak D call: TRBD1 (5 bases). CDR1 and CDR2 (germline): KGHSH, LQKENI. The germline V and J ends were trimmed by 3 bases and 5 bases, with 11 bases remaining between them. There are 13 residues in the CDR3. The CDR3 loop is CASSPGRVNEQYV. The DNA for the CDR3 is TGTGCCAGCTCACCCGGCAGGGTTAACGAGCAGTACGTC.

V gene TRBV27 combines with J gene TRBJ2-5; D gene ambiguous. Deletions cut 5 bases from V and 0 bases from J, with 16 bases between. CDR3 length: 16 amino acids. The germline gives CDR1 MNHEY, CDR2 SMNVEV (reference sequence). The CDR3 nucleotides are TGTGCCAGCAGTAACCTCCCAACAGAAAACCAAGAGACCCAGTACTTC. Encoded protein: CASSNLPTENQETQYF.